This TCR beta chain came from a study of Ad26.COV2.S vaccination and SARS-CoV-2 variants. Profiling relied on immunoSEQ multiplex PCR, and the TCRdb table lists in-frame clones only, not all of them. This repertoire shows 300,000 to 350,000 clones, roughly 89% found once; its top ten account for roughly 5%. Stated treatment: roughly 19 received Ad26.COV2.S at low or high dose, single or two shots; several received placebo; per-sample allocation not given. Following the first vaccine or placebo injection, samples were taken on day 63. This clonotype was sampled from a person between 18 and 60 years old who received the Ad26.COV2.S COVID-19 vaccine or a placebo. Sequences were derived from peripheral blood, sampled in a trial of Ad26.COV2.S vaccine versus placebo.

In nucleotides, the CDR3 is TGTGCCAGCAGTTACCGATCTCTTAGGGAGCAGTACTTC. Translation: CASSYRSLREQYF. This chain joins TRBV12-3 or TRBV12-4 and TRBJ2-7; no definite D call. Trimming took off 4 bases at V and 7 bases at J, with 14 bases between the two ends. CDR3 length equals 13 residues.